These T cell receptor beta chains were read from a single sample in a study of T cell responses to AZD1222 COVID-19 vaccine. Clones were sequenced by immunoSEQ multiplex PCR, and TCRdb holds only the in-frame ones, with some missing. The table shows about 97,000 clones, with 70% to 90% occurring only once. The sample here was peripheral blood, taken on day 0 of AZD1222 vaccination. These receptors all stem from an adult in good health. Each CDR3 is given with its conserved first and last residue. The order of the fields is J gene, CDR3 length, clone size, D gene, V gene, CDR3 DNA, CDR3 protein. A D gene is named only where the DNA matches it firmly. For some rows the clone size is stated as once, few or many, or as a class when expanded; others skip it.

>TRBJ2-1|11|NA|TRBD2|TRBV19
TGTGCCACGAGACGGGAGGTTGAGCAGTTCTTC
CATRREVEQFF
>TRBJ2-5|11|once|NA|TRBV29-1
TGCAGCGTTGAAGTGGGGGAGACCCAGTACTTC
CSVEVGETQYF
>TRBJ1-2|12|NA|NA|TRBV7-2
TGTGCCAGCAGCACCCGGACGGATGGCTACACCTTC
CASSTRTDGYTF
>TRBJ2-7|13|NA|NA|TRBV5-5
TGTGCCAGCAGCTTTGGAGGAGGCTACGAGCAGTACTTC
CASSFGGGYEQYF
>TRBJ1-3|15|NA|NA|TRBV6-5
TGTGCCAGCAGGGCTGAGGGGGGTTTCGGAAACACCATATATTTT
CASRAEGGFGNTIYF
>TRBJ2-1|15|NA|TRBD1|TRBV7-9
TGTGCCAGCAGCTCCCGGGACAGAACCCCCAATGAGCAGTTCTTC
CASSSRDRTPNEQFF
>TRBJ1-5|15|NA|NA|TRBV19
TGTGCCAGTAGCCCCCTTTTAGGGGGCAATCAGCCCCAGCATTTT
CASSPLLGGNQPQHF
>TRBJ1-5|13|NA|TRBD1|TRBV6-6
TGTGCCAGCAGTAGGGGACAGGGACAGCCCCAGCATTTT
CASSRGQGQPQHF
>TRBJ1-2|14|NA|TRBD1|TRBV27
TGTGCCAGCAGTTTCAACGCAGGGGGCCATGGCTACACCTTC
CASSFNAGGHGYTF
>TRBJ1-5|14|NA|NA|TRBV10-3
TGTGCCATCAGTGAGTATGAAGGGAATCAGCCCCAGCATTTT
CAISEYEGNQPQHF
>TRBJ2-5|14|once|NA|TRBV7-8
TGTGCCAGCAGCCCTCAGTACGTCCAAGAGACCCAGTACTTC
CASSPQYVQETQYF
>TRBJ1-1|13|NA|NA|TRBV11-2
TGTGCCAGCAGCTTAGTCCAGAACACTGAAGCTTTCTTT
CASSLVQNTEAFF
>TRBJ1-2|12|NA|TRBD1|TRBV5-1
TGCGCCAGCAGCTGGGACAGCTATGGCTACACCTTC
CASSWDSYGYTF
>TRBJ1-1|14|NA|NA|TRBV4-1
TGCGCCAGCAGCCCCCTCCTGATGAACACTGAAGCTTTCTTT
CASSPLLMNTEAFF
>TRBJ2-2|16|NA|NA|TRBV4-1
TGCGCCAGCAGCCACTATACAGGGAAGGCCCCCGGGGAGCTGTTTTTT
CASSHYTGKAPGELFF
>TRBJ1-2|12|few|NA|TRBV19
TGTGCCAGTAGTCCCGGGACGTTGAGCTACACCTTC
CASSPGTLSYTF
>TRBJ1-5|15|NA|TRBD1|TRBV6-5
TGTGCCAGCAGTCCTGACAGGGGGCGAAATCAGCCCCAGCATTTT
CASSPDRGRNQPQHF
>TRBJ1-2|13|NA|TRBD1|TRBV7-2
TGTGCCAGCAGCCTCGACAGGGGCGTTGGCTACACCTTC
CASSLDRGVGYTF
>TRBJ2-1|13|NA|NA|TRBV11-3
TGTGCCAGCAGCTTAGGTCCGCGAGGGGAGCAATTCTTC
CASSLGPRGEQFF
>TRBJ1-1|14|NA|TRBD1|TRBV11-1
TGTGCCAGCAGCTCCCTGACAGGGAGCACTGAAGCTTTCTTT
CASSSLTGSTEAFF
>TRBJ1-6|16|NA|NA|TRBV6-6
TGTGCCAGCAGTAGGACGCCGAACTCCTATAATTCACCCCTCCACTTT
CASSRTPNSYNSPLHF
>TRBJ2-7|14|NA|NA|TRBV27
TGTGCCAGCAGTTTAGGGACGGGGTTTGGCGAGCAGTACTTC
CASSLGTGFGEQYF
>TRBJ2-1|12|NA|NA|TRBV4-1
TGCGCCAGCAGCCTTCCCGGCAATGAGCAGTTCTTC
CASSLPGNEQFF
>TRBJ2-3|15|NA|NA|TRBV10-1
TGCGCCAGCAGTGAGTCTAGGGGGGACACAGATACGCAGTATTTT
CASSESRGDTDTQYF
>TRBJ1-4|13|NA|NA|TRBV5-6
TGTGCCAGCAGCTCCGGGAGTAATGAAAAACTGTTTTTT
CASSSGSNEKLFF
>TRBJ1-2|13|NA|NA|TRBV10-2
TGCGCCAGCAGTGATGGGCAGAAATATGGCTACACCTTC
CASSDGQKYGYTF
>TRBJ1-2|16|NA|TRBD1|TRBV7-9
TGTGCCAGCAGCTTGACGGGACAGGGGCTTCACTATGGCTACACCTTC
CASSLTGQGLHYGYTF
>TRBJ1-2|15|NA|NA|TRBV5-1
TGCGCCAGCAGCTTCGGGGCAGGGCAACCTTATGGCTACACCTTC
CASSFGAGQPYGYTF
>TRBJ2-1|11|NA|NA|TRBV28
TGTGCCAGCAGCGGAATTAATGAGCAGTTCTTC
CASSGINEQFF
>TRBJ1-1|13|NA|NA|TRBV6-5
TGTGCCAGCAGTTACTCGGGAGGTCATAAAGCTTTCTTT
CASSYSGGHKAFF
>TRBJ1-2|13|NA|NA|TRBV10-3
TGTGCCATCAGTGGGATGGAAAACTATGGCTACACCTTC
CAISGMENYGYTF
>TRBJ1-6|17|NA|TRBD1|TRBV7-3
TGTGCCAGCAGCTTAAGGGGAGGGGACAGGCCTAATTCACCCCTCCACTTT
CASSLRGGDRPNSPLHF
>TRBJ1-6|13|NA|NA|TRBV5-1
TGCGCCAGCACCAGAGGACTACCCTCACCCCTCCACTTT
CASTRGLPSPLHF
>TRBJ1-2|15|NA|NA|TRBV6-6
TGTGCCAGCAGTTACTCGCAGAAAGCTGACTATGGCTACACCTTC
CASSYSQKADYGYTF
>TRBJ1-2|12|NA|NA|TRBV12-3/TRBV12-4
TGTGCCAGCTCCGCCCAGAACTATGGCTACACCTTC
CASSAQNYGYTF
>TRBJ1-5|14|NA|NA|TRBV7-8
TGTGCCAGCAGCTTAGTAGTGAGGAATCAGCCCCAGCATTTT
CASSLVVRNQPQHF
>TRBJ1-1|17|NA|NA|TRBV11-3
TGTGCCAGCACTATTAATCATGCCAGGGGCAGGGACACTGAAGCTTTCTTT
CASTINHARGRDTEAFF